This is a list of T cell receptor beta chains from one sample in a study of cytomegalovirus exposure and HLA in healthy donors. Data came from immunoSEQ multiplex PCR; TCRdb stores just in-frame clones and leaves some out. The profile shows about 160,000 clones, 65% to 85% of them singletons. Sequencing used PBMCs. These receptors all come from a male donor in good health and CMV-seropositive. CDR3s leave out the opening cysteine and the closing phenylalanine or tryptophan. D genes are given only for firm matches.

>TRBJ2-5|TRBV5-1|.
ASKGGLSTIRGREQY
>TRBJ2-1|TRBV12-5|TRBD2
ASGTTSDYNEQF
>TRBJ2-3|TRBV28|TRBD2
ASRTSSGNTDTQY
>TRBJ2-7|TRBV28|.
ASRPSGLGEQY
>TRBJ1-1|TRBV6-1|TRBD1
ASSDGQGVSAF
>TRBJ2-7|TRBV7-8|.
ASSSTSGFGEQY
>TRBJ2-7|TRBV28|TRBD1
ASSTGGAGYYEQY
>TRBJ1-1|TRBV30|.
ACSQRLGAF
>TRBJ1-3|TRBV28|TRBD1
ASSLLQGDFSGNTIY
>TRBJ2-7|TRBV5-4|TRBD2
ASSSRTSGYEQY
>TRBJ1-1|TRBV7-9|.
ASSLGESNPRTEAF
>TRBJ2-7|TRBV30|TRBD2
AWRSVGTGLAGGSYEQY
>TRBJ2-7|TRBV6-1|TRBD2
ASSERVSGSSGSAHEQY
>TRBJ2-7|TRBV6-1|TRBD1
ASRRQGAYEQY
>TRBJ2-1|TRBV5-4|.
ASSPDPGSFDEQF
>TRBJ2-3|TRBV6-1|.
ASRAGGPDTQY
>TRBJ2-7|TRBV4-1|TRBD2
ASSHPLAGGDYEQY
>TRBJ1-5|TRBV30|TRBD1
AWKSGTGKQPQH
>TRBJ2-1|TRBV28|TRBD2
ASRGAGGNDNEQF
>TRBJ2-2|TRBV2|.
ASSRTSNTGELF
>TRBJ2-7|TRBV27|.
ASSSRGHISYEQY
>TRBJ2-5|TRBV5-4|TRBD2
ASSLVAGEGTQY
>TRBJ1-2|TRBV27|TRBD1
ASDGTGGVPNYGYT
>TRBJ1-4|TRBV29-1|TRBD1
SAVHRGFGELF
>TRBJ1-5|TRBV27|.
ASSLYGPGRGNQPQH
>TRBJ2-5|TRBV5-8|TRBD1
ASSLADRGRETQY
>TRBJ2-1|TRBV4-2|TRBD2
ASSLSSSGRALYNEQF
>TRBJ1-1|TRBV18|.
ASSPRPGQSHNTEAF